Below, 25 T cell receptor beta chains from the same sample are listed, as sequenced in a study of spatial heterogeneity in lung cancer. MiXCR was run by TCRdb on the 5' RACE reads, yielding one entry per CDR3 protein. The repertoire includes roughly 40,000 distinct CDR3 sequences, approximately 6.8% of them detected once, and around 43% sits in the top ten. Time point here: sample taken at primary tumor resection. Whole RNA was taken from tumor, nontumor lung or frozen PBMC; it was then sequenced unsorted. The specimen was PBMCs, collected at surgery. The source is a female donor with early-stage non-small cell lung cancer.

This clonotype was detected many times. The chain carries TRBV9 and TRBJ2-2, with 8 bases lining up with TRBD1. This CDR3 is 17 amino acids long. From germline, CDR1 is SGDLS and CDR2 YYNGEE. V gave up 4 bases and J gave up 4 bases; unmatched junction bases: 12. In DNA, the CDR3 is TGTGCCAGCAGCTACCCCCGGGACAGGCCTTTCACCGGGGAGCTGTTTTTT. It yields the protein CASSYPRDRPFTGELFF.

This clonotype has just a few counts. The V gene is TRBV20-1, the J gene TRBJ1-1, with D maybe TRBD1 (6 bases). The CDR3 runs 13 residues. Germline V CDR1 and CDR2: DFQATT, SNEGSKA (reference sequence). The V gene lost 4 bases and the J gene lost 1 base, with 10 bases spanning the gap. The CDR3 region is CSANRDTNTEAFF. CDR3 nucleotide sequence: TGCAGTGCTAACCGGGACACGAACACTGAAGCTTTCTTT.

This clonotype has at least ten counts. The chain joins TRBV7-9 to TRBJ2-2; D is unclear. The CDR3 runs to 17 residues. The V gene lost 6 bases and the J gene lost 1 base, with 18 bases spanning the gap. CDR1 and CDR2 (germline): SEHNR, FQNEAQ (reference sequence). CDR3 DNA sequence: TGTGCCAGCAGACCCACCGACGGCCTTCTGAACACCGGGGAGCTGTTTTTT. Protein: CASRPTDGLLNTGELFF.

This clonotype was recorded at least ten times. This chain connects TRBV11-2 to TRBJ2-3; D not certain. The V gene lost 5 bases and the J gene lost 4 bases, with 10 bases spanning the gap. CDR3 length equals 13 residues. Per the germline V gene, CDR1 is SGHAT and CDR2 is FQNNGV. CDR3: CASSNLGADTQYF. The CDR3 DNA follows: TGTGCCAGCAGCAACCTGGGCGCAGATACGCAGTATTTT.

This clonotype was picked up many times. V usage is TRBV9 and J usage is TRBJ1-1; TRBD1 is a possible D gene (5 bases). The CDR3 extends over 13 amino acids. In germline, CDR1 is SGDLS, CDR2 YYNGEE. V was cut by 4 bases and J by 6 bases, with 13 bases left in between. The CDR3 DNA follows: TGTGCCAGCAGCCACGGGTGGGGGGCTGAAGCTTTCTTT. This codes for CASSHGWGAEAFF.

The V and J genes are TRBV19 and TRBJ2-7; D may correspond to TRBD1 or TRBD2 (5 bases each). The CDR3 runs 11 residues. In germline, CDR1 is LNHDA, CDR2 SQIVND (reference sequence). Deletions cut 6 bases from V and 7 bases from J, with 10 bases between. The CDR3: CASRQGGEQYF. As DNA, the CDR3 is TGTGCCAGTAGGCAGGGCGGGGAGCAGTACTTC.

This clonotype was seen at least ten times. The chain combines TRBV6-1 with TRBJ2-5; no reliable D call. CDR3 length equals 13 residues. Germline CDR1 and CDR2: MNHNS and SASEGT. The ends were cut back, 3 bases at V and 0 bases at J, with 5 bases in the middle. The CDR3 loop reads CASSESYQETQYF. The CDR3 DNA follows: TGTGCCAGCAGTGAGTCCTACCAAGAGACCCAGTACTTC.

This clonotype was seen more than once but under ten times. The chain employs TRBV5-1 and TRBJ1-3, with D maybe TRBD1 (6 bases). Germline V lookup: CDR1 SGHRS, CDR2 YFSETQ. Trimming cost V 4 bases and J 2 bases, with 19 bases left between them. The CDR3 extends over 17 amino acids. CDR3 sequence reads: CASSLQTGLEAGNTIYF. DNA of the CDR3: TGCGCCAGCAGCCTTCAAACAGGGCTCGAGGCTGGAAACACCATATATTTT.

In its sample, this clonotype was seen many times. The J gene is TRBJ2-7, the V gene TRBV6-6; 7 bases are shared with TRBD1. This CDR3 has 15 amino acids. V trimming: 2 bases; J trimming: 1 base; junction bases outside the gene matches: 5. CDR1 is MNHNY and CDR2 is SVGAGI in the germline V gene (reference sequence). The CDR3 bases are TGTGCCAGCAGTTACGAACAGGGGCGATCCTACGAGCAGTACTTC. Its translation is CASSYEQGRSYEQYF.

This clonotype was picked up many times. The chain joins TRBV12-3 or TRBV12-4 to TRBJ2-1; D possibly uses TRBD1 or TRBD2 (5 bases each). V shed 7 bases and J shed 8 bases, with 15 bases lying between them. This CDR3 comprises 13 residues. The CDR3 loop is CASTLPLGDEQFF. The CDR3, as DNA: TGTGCCAGCACCTTGCCATTGGGGGATGAGCAGTTCTTC.

The table lists this clonotype with a few counts. The chain carries TRBV7-2 and TRBJ2-4, with D maybe TRBD2 (5 bases). The CDR3 sequence is 15 residues long. V was trimmed by 7 bases and J by 7 bases, leaving 20 bases between them. CDR1 is SGHTA, CDR2 FQGNSA, per germline. CDR3 amino acids: CASTQYDGGWNIQYF. As DNA, the CDR3 is TGTGCCAGCACCCAGTATGATGGAGGTTGGAACATTCAGTACTTC. Full variable domain (rest looked up from reference TRBV7-2 and TRBJ2-4): GAGVSQSPSNKVTEKGKDVELRCDPISGHTALYWYRQSLGQGLEFLIYFQGNSAPDKSGLPSDRFSAERTGGSVSTLTIQRTQQEDSAVYLCASTQYDGGWNIQYFGAGTRLSVL.

This clonotype was seen many times. This chain connects TRBV5-1 to TRBJ2-1; D unclear. Germline V gene sequence: CDR1 SGHRS, CDR2 YFSETQ. Between the trimmed V and J ends, which lost 1 base and 1 base, there was a span of 6 bases. The CDR3 is 14 residues long. The CDR3 region is CASSLLGSYNEQFF. The DNA for the CDR3 is TGCGCCAGCAGCTTGTTGGGGTCCTACAATGAGCAGTTCTTC.

This clonotype occurred many times. CDR3 region: CASSQDAGGTQYF. For the CDR3, the DNA is TGTGCCAGCAGCCAAGATGCAGGAGGTACGCAGTATTTT. The rearrangement links TRBV14 to TRBJ2-3; TRBD2 might be the D (5 bases). The CDR3 has 13 amino acids. V was trimmed by 0 bases and J by 8 bases, leaving 9 bases between them. Per the germline V gene, CDR1 is SGHDN and CDR2 is FVKESK. Drawing the rest from reference TRBV14 and TRBJ2-3, the complete variable domain is EAGVTQFPSHSVIEKGQTVTLRCDPISGHDNLYWYRRVMGKEIKFLLHFVKESKQDESGMPNNRFLAERTGGTYSTLKVQPAELEDSGVYFCASSQDAGGTQYFGPGTRLTVL.

The chain employs TRBV7-9 and TRBJ2-7; 7 nucleotides match TRBD1. Germline CDR1 is SEHNR and CDR2 is FQNEAQ (reference sequence). CDR3 length equals 14 residues. Trimming removed 2 bases from V and 6 bases from J; junction bases left unmatched: 7. The CDR3 DNA reads as TGTGCCAGCAGCTTAACAGGGGTACTTCTCGAGCAGTACTTC. Translating gives CASSLTGVLLEQYF.

In this sample, this clonotype turned up many times. The chain employs TRBV28 and TRBJ1-2; a possible D gene is TRBD1 (5 bases). Germline V lookup: CDR1 MDHEN, CDR2 SYDVKM. The CDR3 runs 14 residues. V shed 6 bases and J shed 2 bases, with 13 bases lying between them. CDR3 protein: CASREGALNYGYTF. The CDR3 DNA sequence: TGTGCCAGCAGAGAAGGGGCCCTAAACTATGGCTACACCTTC.

The J gene is TRBJ2-7, the V gene TRBV27; D assignment may be TRBD1 or TRBD2 (5 bases each). The CDR3 spans 13 residues. Germline V CDR1 and CDR2: MNHEY, SMNVEV (reference sequence). V lost 2 bases and J lost 7, with 12 bases in between. CDR3 protein: CASSLAEGREQYF. Written as DNA, the CDR3 is TGTGCCAGCAGTTTAGCTGAGGGACGGGAGCAGTACTTC.

This clonotype has only a few counts. In DNA, the CDR3 is TGCGCCAGCAGGACCCTAGAGAGCTCTGGAAACACCATATATTTT. This sequence encodes CASRTLESSGNTIYF. The chain links TRBV4-1 to TRBJ1-3; D is unclear. The ends were cut back, 6 bases at V and 0 bases at J, with 12 bases in the middle. Germline CDR1 is MGHRA and CDR2 is YSYEKL. The CDR3 is made up of 15 amino acids.

The sample holds many counts of this clonotype. CDR3 sequence: CSARGSTSGINEKLFF. As DNA, the CDR3 is TGCAGTGCCCGGGGGTCGACCTCCGGGATTAATGAAAAACTGTTTTTT. This chain joins TRBV20-1 and TRBJ1-4, with a possible D match to TRBD1 (5 bases). V was trimmed by 6 bases and J by 4 bases, leaving 21 bases between them. Looked up from germline, CDR1 is DFQATT and CDR2 is SNEGSKA (reference sequence). The CDR3 runs to 16 residues.

The chain has TRBV4-1 and TRBJ2-1, with D perhaps assigned TRBD1 or TRBD2 (6 bases each). Per germline, CDR1 MGHRA and CDR2 YSYEKL. Trimming pared 0 bases from V and 8 bases from J, leaving 20 bases between. The CDR3 has 17 residues. The chain's CDR3 is CASSQDYLAGRQDEQFF. Written as DNA, the CDR3 is TGCGCCAGCAGCCAAGATTATTTGGCGGGGAGACAGGATGAGCAGTTCTTC.

The chain couples TRBV5-6 to TRBJ2-3, with a tentative D call TRBD1 (5 bases). The CDR3 extends over 17 amino acids. Germline lookup yields CDR1 SGHDT and CDR2 YYEEEE. Trimming removed 4 bases from V and 0 bases from J, with 18 bases in between. The CDR3 is CASSPARGRASTDTQYF. CDR3 sequence (DNA): TGTGCCAGCAGCCCTGCCCGAGGCAGGGCCAGCACAGATACGCAGTATTTT.

This clonotype was counted at least ten times. CDR3 loop: CASSIQGGNQPQHF. The CDR3 coding sequence is TGTGCCAGCAGTATCCAAGGGGGCAATCAGCCCCAGCATTTT. The J gene is TRBJ1-5, the V gene TRBV6-2 or TRBV6-3, with D possibly matching TRBD1 (5 bases). V lost 5 bases and J lost 2, with 10 bases in between. Germline V gene data show CDR1 as MNHEY and CDR2 as SVGEGT. This CDR3 comprises 14 residues.

The chain's CDR3 is CASSEPGLAGIPYEQYF. The CDR3 nucleotides are TGTGCCAGCAGTGAACCAGGACTAGCGGGGATACCCTACGAGCAGTACTTC. This chain uses TRBV25-1 with TRBJ2-7; the match to TRBD2 covers 12 bases. The CDR3 has 17 amino acids. Per the germline V gene, CDR1 is MGHDK and CDR2 is SYGVNS. The J segment lost 2 bases and the V segment lost 2 bases, leaving 7 bases of the junction unmatched.

This clonotype was counted only a few times. The genes are TRBV12-3 or TRBV12-4 and TRBJ2-7; 14 nucleotides align to TRBD2. Losses at the gene ends were 6 bases for V and 8 bases for J; bases not matched to a gene: 6. The CDR3 spans 14 residues. CDR3 residues: CASRSGTSGGQQYF. The DNA for the CDR3 is TGTGCCAGCAGATCCGGGACTAGCGGGGGCCAGCAGTACTTC.

This clonotype occurred many times. The V gene is TRBV30, the J gene TRBJ2-4, with D possibly TRBD2 on 6 matching bases. Germline lookup yields CDR1 GTSNPN and CDR2 SVGIG (reference sequence). The CDR3 runs to 18 residues. V was trimmed by 0 bases and J by 0 bases, leaving 18 bases between them. The CDR3 bases are TGTGCCTGGAGTGTAGGTCTGCGGCGGGGTCTAGCCAAAAACATTCAGTACTTC. Its protein product is CAWSVGLRRGLAKNIQYF.

The chain employs TRBV7-9 and TRBJ2-3, with 10 bases identical to TRBD1. The ends lost 2 bases at V and 4 bases at J; junction bases unmatched: 9. Germline-derived CDR1 and CDR2 are SEHNR and FQNEAQ (reference sequence). The CDR3 is made up of 17 amino acids. CDR3: CASSLTPGQGNPDTQYF. In DNA, the CDR3 is TGTGCCAGCAGCTTAACACCGGGACAGGGGAACCCAGATACGCAGTATTTT.